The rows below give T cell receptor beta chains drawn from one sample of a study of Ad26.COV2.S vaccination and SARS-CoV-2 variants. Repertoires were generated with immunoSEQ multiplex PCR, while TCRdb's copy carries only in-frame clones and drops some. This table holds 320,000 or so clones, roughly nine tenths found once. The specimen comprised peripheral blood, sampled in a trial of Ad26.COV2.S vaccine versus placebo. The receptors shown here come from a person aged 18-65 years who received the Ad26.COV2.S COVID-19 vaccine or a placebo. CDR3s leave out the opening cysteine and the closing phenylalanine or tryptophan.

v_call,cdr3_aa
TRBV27,ASSYRATSYEQY
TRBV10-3,AISVHVGDTIY
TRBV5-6,ASSLVQKGSPLH
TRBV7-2,ASSFRTGTVAYEQY
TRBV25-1,ASSGVAGSYEQY
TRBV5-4,ASSPVPGKGGNTIY
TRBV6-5,ASSQRRWGTEAF
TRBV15,ATSRPTPRQGAYEQY
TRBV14,ASSHSGQTSEAF
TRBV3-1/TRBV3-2,ASSQDRARRF
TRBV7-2,ASSFDGTFYGYT
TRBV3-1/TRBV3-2,ASSQDRRGRGDGYT
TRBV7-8,ASSLSGVSNEQF
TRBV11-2,ASSLLRSYEQY
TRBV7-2,ASSLVAGEKLF
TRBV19,ASSLGGGRTATNEKLF
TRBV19,ASSPGTGGVAKNIQY
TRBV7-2,ASSLGQVPLYPYNSPLH
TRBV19,ASSIGQGGQPQH